The 2 T cell receptor beta chains reported below all come from one sample, sequenced in a study of blood T cell repertoires in COVID-19. Some clones are missing from TCRdb's copy, which holds only in-frame ones; the method was immunoSEQ multiplex PCR. The repertoire has over 80,000 clones, around 87% of them found once; the top ten carry less than 20%. Sequenced input: peripheral blood. Receptors were obtained from a human donor in a cohort sampled during active COVID-19.

The chain joins TRBV16 to TRBJ2-2; the D gene is possibly TRBD1 (5 bases). This CDR3 has 16 amino acids. The germline V gene has CDR1 KGHSY and CDR2 FQNENV. The V and J ends lost 3 bases and 5 bases respectively, with 16 bases between them. This CDR3 reads CASSHTAGKWTGELFF. The DNA for the CDR3 is TGTGCCAGCAGCCACACAGCAGGGAAGTGGACCGGGGAGCTGTTTTTT.

This chain connects TRBV3-1 (or the pseudogene TRBV3-2) to TRBJ1-1, with D unclear. The CDR3 runs to 14 residues. V gave up 7 bases and J gave up 1 base, with 13 bases separating them. CDR1 and CDR2 (germline): LGHDT, YNNKEL (reference sequence). The CDR3 is CASTQLGRNTEAFF. In DNA form, the CDR3 reads TGTGCCAGCACCCAGTTGGGGAGGAACACTGAAGCTTTCTTT.